The sequence of this T cell receptor (beta chain) was determined in a study of shared clonotypes between healthy human individuals. Naive CD8 isolation took CD45RO-negative cells positively selected for CCR7 and excluded terminally differentiated effector memory CD45RA+ cells. General study findings and limits: A handful of donors showed sharing of about 4.6% of naive CD4 clonotypes.

The CDR3 covers 16 residues. CDR1 is MNHEY, CDR2 SMNVEV, per germline (reference sequence). Trimming removed 4 bases at V and 0 bases at J, with 10 bases between. To note about this clone: Its matching antigen is unknown. At the DNA level, this CDR3 is encoded by other sequences in the same sample as well.

Sorted-subset replicate PCR reactions contained roughly 210 ng DNA, corresponding to about 30,000 T cell genomes. Clones were sequenced by immunoSEQ multiplex PCR, and TCRdb holds only the in-frame ones, with some missing. The table lists about 2 million clones, about 95% of them singletons. Source material: naive CD8+ T cells sorted from blood. The sequence was obtained from a man aged 18 to 29 in good health. This rearrangement joins TRBV27 to TRBJ2-6; possibly TRBD2 for D (5 bases). The CDR3 region has the DNA TGTGCCAGCAGTTCCACCGGGGTCTCTGGGGCCAACGTCCTGACTTTC. Its protein is CASSSTGVSGANVLTF.